This T cell receptor beta chain originates from a study of blood T cell repertoires in COVID-19. The wider study: Samples of COVID-19 (acute and convalescent) were obtained from the United States, Italy and Spain. Sample material is recorded as cDNA or gDNA derived from T cells, B-cell-depleted T cells, or PBMCs.

Trimming removed 5 bases from V and 7 bases from J; junction bases left unmatched: 8. The CDR3 loop spans 14 amino acids. The germline V gene has CDR1 MNHEY and CDR2 SMNVEV (reference sequence). In the authors' methods: Estimated nucleated cell counts came from reference gene primer amplification. Method: immunoSEQ multiplex PCR; TCRdb's copy keeps in-frame clones and lacks some. Clone size and V and J calls were adopted from that table, with D and trimming inferred from the DNA. The sample has 200,000 or so clones, around nine tenths seen once. This sequence originates from a woman aged 55-69 years with acute or convalescent COVID-19. What was sequenced was peripheral blood. V gene TRBV27 combines with J gene TRBJ2-7; 10 nucleotides align to TRBD1. The CDR3 region is CASSPGQGPTEQYF. The CDR3 DNA follows: TGTGCCAGCAGTCCGGGACAGGGGCCTACGGAGCAGTACTTC.